Listed here is a single TCR beta chain. This CDR3 has 17 residues. The trim removed 3 bases at V and 4 bases at J, leaving 10 bases unmatched. Per germline, CDR1 ENHRY and CDR2 SYGVKD. This entry comes from a study of blood T cell repertoires in COVID-19. Looking at the study overall: Both acute and convalescent COVID-19 samples were obtained from the United States, Italy and Spain. PBMCs, B-cell-depleted T cells, or T cells provided the cDNA or gDNA that made up the material.

Original processing methods: For nucleated cells, counts were estimated from reference gene primer amplification. Profiled with immunoSEQ multiplex PCR; TCRdb holds only in-frame clones, not every one. The V and J calls and clone size come from that table; D and trimming were worked out from the DNA. The data contain tens of thousands of clones, around 85% of them singletons. Material: peripheral blood. The genes are TRBV10-3 and TRBJ1-3; 9 bases match TRBD1. This sequence originates from a human donor in a cohort sampled during active COVID-19. The CDR3 reads CAISDRGRDRAGNTIYF. The CDR3, as DNA: TGTGCCATCAGTGATAGAGGCCGGGACAGGGCCGGAAACACCATATATTTT.